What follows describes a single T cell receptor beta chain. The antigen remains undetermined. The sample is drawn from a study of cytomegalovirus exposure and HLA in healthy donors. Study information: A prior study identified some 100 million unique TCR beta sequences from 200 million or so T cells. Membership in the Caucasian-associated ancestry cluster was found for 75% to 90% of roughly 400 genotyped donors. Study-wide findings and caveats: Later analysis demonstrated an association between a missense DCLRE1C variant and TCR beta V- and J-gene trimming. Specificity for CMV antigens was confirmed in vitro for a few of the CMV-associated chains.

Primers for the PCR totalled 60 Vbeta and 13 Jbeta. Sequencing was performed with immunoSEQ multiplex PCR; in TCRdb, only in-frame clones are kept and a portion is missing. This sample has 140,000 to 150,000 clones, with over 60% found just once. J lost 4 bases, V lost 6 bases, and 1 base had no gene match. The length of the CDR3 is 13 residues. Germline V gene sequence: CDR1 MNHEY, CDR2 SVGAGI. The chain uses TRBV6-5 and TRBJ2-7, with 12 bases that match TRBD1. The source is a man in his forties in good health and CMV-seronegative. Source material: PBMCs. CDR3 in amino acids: CASRGQGAYEQYF. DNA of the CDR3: TGTGCCAGCAGGGGACAGGGGGCGTACGAGCAGTACTTC.